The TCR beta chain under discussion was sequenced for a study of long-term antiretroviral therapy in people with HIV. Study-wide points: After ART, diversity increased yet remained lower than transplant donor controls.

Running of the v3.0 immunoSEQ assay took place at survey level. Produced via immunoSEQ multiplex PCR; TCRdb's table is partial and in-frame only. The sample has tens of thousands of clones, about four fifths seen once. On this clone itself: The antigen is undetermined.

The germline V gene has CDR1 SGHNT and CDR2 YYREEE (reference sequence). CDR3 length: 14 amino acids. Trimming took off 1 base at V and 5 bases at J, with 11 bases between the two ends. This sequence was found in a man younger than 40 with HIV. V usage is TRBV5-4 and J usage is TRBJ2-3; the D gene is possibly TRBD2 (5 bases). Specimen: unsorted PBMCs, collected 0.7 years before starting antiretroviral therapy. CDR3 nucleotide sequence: TGTGCCAGCAGCTTGAAAACTAGACGAGATACGCAGTATTTT. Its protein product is CASSLKTRRDTQYF.